This TCR beta chain originates from a study of CD8+ T cells in alopecia areata. cDNA prepared by RNA extraction and subsequent reverse transcription served as the template for sequencing. Sequencing was performed with immunoSEQ multiplex PCR; in TCRdb, only in-frame clones are kept and a portion is missing. The top ten hold 0.79% of the sample, which has around 98,000 clones, about 45% seen once. The CDR3 spans 12 residues. Germline-derived CDR1 and CDR2 are SQVTM and ANQGSEA. V dropped 1 base and J dropped 3 bases, with 7 bases sitting between them. Specimen: CD4+ T cells sorted from blood. The V and J genes are TRBV29-1 and TRBJ2-7, with unresolved D. This clonotype originated in a human donor with alopecia areata. The CDR3 sequence is CSVEGTDYEQYF. The CDR3 bases are TGCAGCGTTGAAGGGACGGACTACGAGCAGTACTTC.